One sample yielded the 17 T cell receptor beta chains listed below, sequenced in a study of cytomegalovirus exposure and HLA in healthy donors. The study ran its PCR with 60 Vbeta and 13 Jbeta primers. TCRdb keeps only in-frame clones here, not all; method: immunoSEQ multiplex PCR. The table lists 120,000 or so clones, about 80% of them singletons, with 8.9% in the top ten. Sequencing used PBMCs. The receptors were gathered from a man aged 30-40 years in good health and CMV-seropositive.

V and J are TRBV2 and TRBJ1-6; no clear D. V lost 10 bases to trimming and J lost 7 bases, with 14 bases between them. CDR1 SNHLY and CDR2 FYNNEI come from the germline V gene. This CDR3 spans 13 amino acids. For the CDR3, the DNA is TGTGCCACGAAGTCCAACTCGAATTCACCCCTCCACTTT. Translated: CATKSNSNSPLHF.

The chain uses TRBV6-6 and TRBJ2-3; no clear D gene. Germline CDR1 MNHNY, CDR2 SVGAGI (reference sequence). This CDR3 has 12 amino acids. Trimming shortened V by 8 bases and J by 7 bases, and 13 bases separated the two germline ends. The CDR3 spells CASANPPNTQYF. In nucleotides, the CDR3 is TGTGCCAGCGCTAACCCTCCGAATACGCAGTATTTT.

This chain uses TRBV11-2 with TRBJ1-1; 7 nucleotides agree with TRBD1. The trim removed 3 bases at V and 4 bases at J, leaving 11 bases unmatched. Germline CDR1 is SGHAT and CDR2 is FQNNGV. The CDR3 has 16 amino acids. The CDR3 sequence: CASSFSTGEGITEAFF. CDR3 nucleotides: TGTGCCAGCAGCTTTTCAACAGGGGAAGGTATCACTGAAGCTTTCTTT. Looking up the rest from reference TRBV11-2 and TRBJ1-1 gives the full variable domain: EAGVAQSPRYKIIEKRQSVAFWCNPISGHATLYWYQQILGQGPKLLIQFQNNGVVDDSQLPKDRFSAERLKGVDSTLKIQPAKLEDSAVYLCASSFSTGEGITEAFFGQGTRLTVV.

The chain carries TRBV9 and TRBJ2-1; TRBD1 matches 9 bases. This CDR3 contains 12 residues. The V and J ends lost 2 bases and 12 bases, in that order; junction bases with no gene match: 3. Germline lookup yields CDR1 SGDLS and CDR2 YYNGEE. The CDR3 loop reads CASSVDRGLQFF. Written as DNA, the CDR3 is TGTGCCAGCAGCGTGGACAGGGGATTGCAGTTCTTC.

This chain joins TRBV6-5 and TRBJ2-2; 9 bases map to TRBD2. The CDR3 runs 15 residues. V shed 2 bases and J 4 bases; nucleotides not matched to a gene: 2. Per the germline V gene, CDR1 is MNHEY and CDR2 is SVGAGI. CDR3 in DNA: TGTGCCAGCAGTTACGGGACTAGCATCACCGGGGAGCTGTTTTTT. Its protein product is CASSYGTSITGELFF.

V usage is TRBV6-1 and J usage is TRBJ1-1, with 9 bases identical to TRBD1. V lost 2 bases to trimming and J lost 4 bases; unmatched junction nucleotides: 5. Germline-derived CDR1 and CDR2 are MNHNS and SASEGT. CDR3 size: 15 residues. In nucleotides, the CDR3 is TGTGCCAGCAGTGAACTACAGGGGGCTACCACTGAAGCTTTCTTT. The encoded protein is CASSELQGATTEAFF.

This clone was seen a single time. This rearrangement joins TRBV18 to TRBJ1-1; TRBD1 agrees at 7 bases. Per germline, CDR1 KGHSH and CDR2 LQKENI. The CDR3 is 16 amino acids. The J segment lost 0 bases and the V segment lost 2 bases, leaving 6 bases of the junction unmatched. This CDR3 reads CASSPGAGGLNTEAFF. CDR3 bases: TGTGCCAGCTCACCAGGCGCAGGGGGTCTGAACACTGAAGCTTTCTTT.

This chain uses TRBV7-6 with TRBJ2-7; perhaps TRBD2 as D (6 bases). Germline-derived CDR1 and CDR2 are SGHVS and FNYEAQ. The CDR3 length is 13 residues. V was pared by 3 bases and J by 0 bases, with 6 bases between. CDR3 amino acids: CASSFGGSYEQYF. The CDR3 nucleotides read TGTGCCAGCAGCTTCGGGGGCTCCTACGAGCAGTACTTC.

This chain uses TRBV5-5 with TRBJ1-5; D gene unclear. The CDR3 has 12 amino acids. V dropped 0 bases and J dropped 9 bases, with 7 bases sitting between them. Germline-derived CDR1 and CDR2 are SGHKS and YYEKEE (reference sequence). The CDR3 region is CASSLGRGPQHF. Here the CDR3 DNA reads TGTGCCAGCAGCTTGGGGCGGGGGCCCCAGCATTTT.

The chain is built from TRBV4-1 and TRBJ1-2; 8 bases agree with TRBD1. Germline trimming cut 0 bases from V and 4 bases from J; bases unmatched to any gene: 10. The CDR3 has 17 residues. Germline CDR1 and CDR2: MGHRA and YSYEKL. CDR3 sequence: CASSQEGTGQGSYGYTF. The DNA of the CDR3 is TGCGCCAGCAGCCAAGAAGGGACCGGACAGGGAAGCTATGGCTACACCTTC.

The rearrangement links TRBV5-1 to TRBJ2-7; perhaps TRBD1 as D (5 bases). Trimming took off 1 base at V and 3 bases at J, with 8 bases between the two ends. The CDR3 is 13 residues long. Germline V CDR1 and CDR2: SGHRS, YFSETQ. The CDR3 bases are TGCGCCAGCAGCTTGACAGGTAACTACGAGCAGTACTTC. Its protein product is CASSLTGNYEQYF.

This chain links TRBV4-1 with TRBJ2-3; 12 bases agree with TRBD2. V gave up 3 bases and J gave up 5 bases; unmatched junction bases: 6. The CDR3 runs 16 residues. Germline V gene data show CDR1 as MGHRA and CDR2 as YSYEKL. CDR3 in DNA: TGCGCCAGCAGCCACTCTAGCGGGGGGGCGATAGATACGCAGTATTTT. It translates to CASSHSSGGAIDTQYF.

This rearrangement joins TRBV25-1 to TRBJ1-4; TRBD1 might be the D (6 bases). This CDR3 has 15 amino acids. The V end lost 1 base, the J end lost 5 bases, and 11 bases lay between the germline ends. CDR1 is MGHDK, CDR2 SYGVNS, per germline. CDR3 amino acids: CASSEWGRGNEKLFF. The CDR3 DNA is TGTGCCAGCAGTGAATGGGGGCGGGGGAATGAAAAACTGTTTTTT.

The chain is built from TRBV19 and TRBJ2-2, with 11 bases fitting TRBD2. This CDR3 is 15 amino acids long. The junction had 2 bases not matched to a gene; V was cut back by 3 bases and J by 5 bases. The V gene's germline CDR1 is LNHDA and CDR2 SQIVND (reference sequence). CDR3 sequence (DNA): TGTGCCAGTAGTATCAGGACTAGCGGGACCGGGGAGCTGTTTTTT. Its translation: CASSIRTSGTGELFF.

This chain joins TRBV5-1 and TRBJ2-5, with 8 positions matching TRBD2. Losses at the gene ends were 1 base for V and 3 bases for J; bases not matched to a gene: 8. CDR3 length: 16 residues. Germline CDR1 reads SGHRS; CDR2 reads YFSETQ. In DNA, the CDR3 is TGCGCCAGCAGCTTGTCTCGATACGGGGGGGAAGAGACCCAGTACTTC. Encoded protein: CASSLSRYGGEETQYF.

The V and J genes are TRBV9 and TRBJ2-3; 11 bases line up with TRBD2. There are 14 residues in the CDR3. CDR1 and CDR2 from the germline V gene are SGDLS and YYNGEE. The trim removed 3 bases at V and 8 bases at J, leaving 5 bases unmatched. The CDR3 is CASSETSGGSTQYF. Written as DNA, the CDR3 is TGTGCCAGCAGCGAAACTAGCGGGGGCTCTACGCAGTATTTT.

This clone was counted a few times. V and J are TRBV7-8 and TRBJ2-5; TRBD2 aligns across 7 bases. The V gene end was trimmed by 0 bases and the J gene end by 1 base; junction bases not matched to a gene: 2. This CDR3 comprises 15 residues. Per the germline V gene, CDR1 is SGHVS and CDR2 is FQNEAQ. The CDR3 protein is CASSLAWGGQETQYF. The CDR3 bases are TGTGCCAGCAGCTTAGCGTGGGGGGGCCAAGAGACCCAGTACTTC. Full variable domain (outside the CDR3, taken from reference TRBV7-8 and TRBJ2-5): GAGVSQSPRYKVAKRGQDVALRCDPISGHVSLFWYQQALGQGPEFLTYFQNEAQLDKSGLPSDRFFAERPEGSVSTLKIQRTQQEDSAVYLCASSLAWGGQETQYFGPGTRLLVL.